The clone carrying this T cell receptor (beta chain) has a count of ten or more. Its target is not known. This sample is drawn from a study of tumor-infiltrating lymphocytes in primary liver carcinoma. Findings of the study overall: Lesser overlap characterized tumor-adjacent and tumor-blood pairs relative to tumor region pairs.

The input was 450 to 550 ng total RNA; TCR beta cDNA was made from it with a constant-region primer. ARM-PCR was slightly modified, and three nested multiplex PCR rounds with it gave rise to the TCR beta libraries. With TRBV1-TRBV30 forward primers and a C-beta reverse primer, the first two PCR rounds were run for approximately 10 cycles each. In TCRdb, the multiplex PCR reads were re-called with MiXCR into one record per CDR3 protein. The data show approximately 300,000 distinct CDR3 sequences, less than 75% seen once. With V trimmed by 1 base and J by 2 bases, 1 base remained unmatched. CDR1 is LGHNA and CDR2 is YNFKEQ in the germline V gene. CDR3 length: 14 residues. Germline DNA was extracted alongside blood RNA, which was obtained from unsorted whole blood.

The rearrangement uses TRBV4-2 and TRBJ1-1; 7 bases fit TRBD1. The receptor's source is a man in his forties with primary liver carcinoma and hepatitis B virus infection. The sample comprised peripheral blood. The CDR3 nucleotides are TGTGCCAGCAGCCAAGGGGACAGCAACACTGAAGCTTTCTTT. It codes for CASSQGDSNTEAFF.